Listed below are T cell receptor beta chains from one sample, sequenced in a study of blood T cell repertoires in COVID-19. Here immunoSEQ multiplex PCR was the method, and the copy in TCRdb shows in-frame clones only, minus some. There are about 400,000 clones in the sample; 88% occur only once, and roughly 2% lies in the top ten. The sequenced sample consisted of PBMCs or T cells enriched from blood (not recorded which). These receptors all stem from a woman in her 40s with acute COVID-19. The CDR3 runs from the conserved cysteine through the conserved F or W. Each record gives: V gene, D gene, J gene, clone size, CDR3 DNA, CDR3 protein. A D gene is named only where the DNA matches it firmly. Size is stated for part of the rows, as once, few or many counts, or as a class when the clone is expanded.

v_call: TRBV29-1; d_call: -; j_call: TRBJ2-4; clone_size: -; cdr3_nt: TGCAGCGCCTCTCCCGGAGGGTCCGGGTACATTCAGTACTTC; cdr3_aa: CSASPGGSGYIQYF
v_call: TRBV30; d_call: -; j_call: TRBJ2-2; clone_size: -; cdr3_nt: TGTGCCTGGAGTGAGGGGGACGGGGAGCTGTTTTTT; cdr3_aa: CAWSEGDGELFF
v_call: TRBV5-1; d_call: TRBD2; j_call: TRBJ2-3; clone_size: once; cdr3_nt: TGCGCCAGCAGCTCTAATCTAGCGGGGGGGTTGGCAGATACGCAGTATTTT; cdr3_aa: CASSSNLAGGLADTQYF
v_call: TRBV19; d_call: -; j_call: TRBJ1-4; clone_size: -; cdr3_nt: TGTGCCAGTAGTATAGATCGGGATGAAAAACTGTTTTTT; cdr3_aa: CASSIDRDEKLFF
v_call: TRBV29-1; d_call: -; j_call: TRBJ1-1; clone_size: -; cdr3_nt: TGCAGCGCCCCATCTGGGCCGGTCTTGAACACTGAAGCTTTCTTT; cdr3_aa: CSAPSGPVLNTEAFF
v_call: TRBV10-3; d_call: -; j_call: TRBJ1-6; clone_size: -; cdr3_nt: TGTGCCATCAGCGGGACTCGGATGGAATCACCCCTCCACTTT; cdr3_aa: CAISGTRMESPLHF
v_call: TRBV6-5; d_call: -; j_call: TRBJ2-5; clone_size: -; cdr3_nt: TGTGCCAGCAGCTCATACACGTCCCCGGGGGAGACCCAGTACTTC; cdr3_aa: CASSSYTSPGETQYF
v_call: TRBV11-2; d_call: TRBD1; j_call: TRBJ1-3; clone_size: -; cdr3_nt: TGTGCCAGCAGCCGGACAGGTGGAAACACCATATATTTT; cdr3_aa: CASSRTGGNTIYF
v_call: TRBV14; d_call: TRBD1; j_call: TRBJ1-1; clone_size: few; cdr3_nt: TGTGCCAGCAGCCAAGGTGGGACAGGGAAAGCTTTCTTT; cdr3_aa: CASSQGGTGKAFF
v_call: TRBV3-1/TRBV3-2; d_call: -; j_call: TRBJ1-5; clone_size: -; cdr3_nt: TGTGCCAGCAGCCAGAACAATATGGGGGGAGACCAGCCCCAGCATTTT; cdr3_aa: CASSQNNMGGDQPQHF
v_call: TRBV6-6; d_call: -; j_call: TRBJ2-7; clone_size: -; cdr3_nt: TGTGCCAGCAGTTACCATCGGAGGGGGCAATACGAGCAGTACTTC; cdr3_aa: CASSYHRRGQYEQYF
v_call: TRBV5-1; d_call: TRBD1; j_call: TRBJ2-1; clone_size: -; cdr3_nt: TGCGCCAGCAGCCGGACAGGGGACTATGAGCAGTTCTTC; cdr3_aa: CASSRTGDYEQFF
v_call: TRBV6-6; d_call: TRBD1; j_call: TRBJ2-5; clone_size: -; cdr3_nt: TGTGCCAGCAGTTACGGGACAGGGAGTGGGGGAGAGACCCAGTACTTC; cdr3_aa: CASSYGTGSGGETQYF
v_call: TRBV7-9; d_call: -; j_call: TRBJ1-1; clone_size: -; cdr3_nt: TGTGCCAGCAGCGCCGGGGTCCGCTCCCGGAGATACACTGAAGCTTTCTTT; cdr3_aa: CASSAGVRSRRYTEAFF
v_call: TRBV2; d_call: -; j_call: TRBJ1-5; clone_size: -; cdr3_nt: TGTGCCAGCAGCCCGAGTAGGGGACAGCCCCAGCATTTT; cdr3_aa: CASSPSRGQPQHF
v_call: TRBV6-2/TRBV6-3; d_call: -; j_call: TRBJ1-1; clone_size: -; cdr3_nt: TGTGCCAGCAGTATGACAGGGAACACTGAAGCTTTCTTT; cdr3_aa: CASSMTGNTEAFF
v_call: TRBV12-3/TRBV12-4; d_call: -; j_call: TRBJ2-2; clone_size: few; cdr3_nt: TGTGCCAGCAGTTTTTATTACACCGGGGAGCTGTTTTTT; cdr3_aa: CASSFYYTGELFF
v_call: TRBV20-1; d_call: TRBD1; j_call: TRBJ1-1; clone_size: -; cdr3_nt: TGCAGTGCTAGTCCAGGGGGGTACACTGAAGCTTTCTTT; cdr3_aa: CSASPGGYTEAFF
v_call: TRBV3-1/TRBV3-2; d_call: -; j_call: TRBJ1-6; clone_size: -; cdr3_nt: TGTGCCAGTCGGACAGCCGGGCATAATTCACCCCTCCACTTT; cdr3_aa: CASRTAGHNSPLHF
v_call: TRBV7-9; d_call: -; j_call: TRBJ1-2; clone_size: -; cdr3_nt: TGTGCCAGCAGCTTAGTAGGCGGTATTTGGGGCTACACCTTC; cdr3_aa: CASSLVGGIWGYTF
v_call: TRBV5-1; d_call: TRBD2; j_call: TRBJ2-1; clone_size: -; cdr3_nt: TGCGCCAGCAGCCGAATGGCTAGCGGGGTTAATGAGCAGTTCTTC; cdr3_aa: CASSRMASGVNEQFF
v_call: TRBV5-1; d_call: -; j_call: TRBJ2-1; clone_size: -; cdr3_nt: TGCGCCAGCAGCTTGGACGGGGTCTTGCAGTTCTTC; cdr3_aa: CASSLDGVLQFF
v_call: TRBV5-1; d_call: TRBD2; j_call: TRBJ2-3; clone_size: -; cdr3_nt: TGCGCCAGCAGCTACTTAGCGGGGGGGCACACAGATACGCAGTATTTT; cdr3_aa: CASSYLAGGHTDTQYF
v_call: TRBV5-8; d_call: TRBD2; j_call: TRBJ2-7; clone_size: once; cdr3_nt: TGTGCCAGCAGCTTGCGGCGGGGGGGTTTTAAGGGCGAGCAGTACTTC; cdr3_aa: CASSLRRGGFKGEQYF
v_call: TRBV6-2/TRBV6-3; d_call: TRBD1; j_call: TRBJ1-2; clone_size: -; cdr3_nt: TGTGCCAGCAGTCGTACAGGGGAAGGCTACACCTTC; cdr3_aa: CASSRTGEGYTF
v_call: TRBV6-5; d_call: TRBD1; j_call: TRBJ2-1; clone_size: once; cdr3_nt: TGTGCCAGCAGTTACTTCACAGGGGATGAGCAGTTCTTC; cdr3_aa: CASSYFTGDEQFF
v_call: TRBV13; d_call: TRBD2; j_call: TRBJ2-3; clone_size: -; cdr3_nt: TGTGCCAGCAGCTTAGGACTAGCGGGGGGCACAGATACGCAGTATTTT; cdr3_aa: CASSLGLAGGTDTQYF
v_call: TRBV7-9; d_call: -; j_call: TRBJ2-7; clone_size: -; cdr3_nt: TGTGCCAGCAGCAATGACGGGGACATGAGCTCCTACGAGCAGTACTTC; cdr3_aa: CASSNDGDMSSYEQYF
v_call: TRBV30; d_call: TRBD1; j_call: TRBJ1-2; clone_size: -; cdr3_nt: TGTGCCTGGGAGACAGGGGCCGCTAACTATGGCTACACCTTC; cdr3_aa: CAWETGAANYGYTF
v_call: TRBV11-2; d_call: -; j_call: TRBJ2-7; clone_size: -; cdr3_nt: TGTGCCAGCAGCTTAGGACCCATGTCCCATTACTACTCCTACGAGCAGTACTTC; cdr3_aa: CASSLGPMSHYYSYEQYF
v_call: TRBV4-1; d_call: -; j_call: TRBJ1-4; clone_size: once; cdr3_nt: TGCGCCAGCAGTCACAGAGTCATAGCAGGACGGGGGAATGAAAAACTGTTTTTT; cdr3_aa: CASSHRVIAGRGNEKLFF